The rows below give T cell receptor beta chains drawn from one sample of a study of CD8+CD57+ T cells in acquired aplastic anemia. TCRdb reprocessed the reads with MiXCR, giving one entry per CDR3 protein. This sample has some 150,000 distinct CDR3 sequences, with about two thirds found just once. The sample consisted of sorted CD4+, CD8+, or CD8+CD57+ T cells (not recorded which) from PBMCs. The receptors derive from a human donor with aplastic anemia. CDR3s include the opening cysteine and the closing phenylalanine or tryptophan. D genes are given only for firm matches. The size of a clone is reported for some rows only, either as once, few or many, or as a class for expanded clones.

CDR3 DNA: TGTGCCAGCAGCGGCAAGCCCTACGAGCAGTACTTC; CDR3 protein: CASSGKPYEQYF; D gene: .; J gene: TRBJ2-7; clone size: .; CDR3 length: 12; V gene: TRBV9
CDR3 DNA: TGTGCCAGTACAAACAGCCGGAGCTCCTACAATGAGCAGTTCTTC; CDR3 protein: CASTNSRSSYNEQFF; D gene: .; J gene: TRBJ2-1; clone size: .; CDR3 length: 15; V gene: TRBV19
CDR3 DNA: TGTGCCATCAGTGAGTCGGGGTCCCCGTACAATGAGCAGTTCTTC; CDR3 protein: CAISESGSPYNEQFF; D gene: .; J gene: TRBJ2-1; clone size: .; CDR3 length: 15; V gene: TRBV10-3
CDR3 DNA: TGCGCCAGCAGCTTGGCCGAGAGGCCGAGCTCTGGAAACACCATATATTTT; CDR3 protein: CASSLAERPSSGNTIYF; D gene: .; J gene: TRBJ1-3; clone size: .; CDR3 length: 17; V gene: TRBV5-1
CDR3 DNA: TGTGCCAGCAGTCCACACCGGGACCTGAGTTTCTCTGAAGCTTTCTTT; CDR3 protein: CASSPHRDLSFSEAFF; D gene: .; J gene: TRBJ1-1; clone size: .; CDR3 length: 16; V gene: TRBV12-3/TRBV12-4
CDR3 DNA: TGTGCCAGCAGCTTAGCGGGGGAGACCCAGTACTTC; CDR3 protein: CASSLAGETQYF; D gene: .; J gene: TRBJ2-5; clone size: .; CDR3 length: 12; V gene: TRBV7-6
CDR3 DNA: TGTGCCAGCAGTCCACCGACAGGGAAAGGCTACACCTTC; CDR3 protein: CASSPPTGKGYTF; D gene: TRBD1; J gene: TRBJ1-2; clone size: .; CDR3 length: 13; V gene: TRBV6-5
CDR3 DNA: TGCGCCAGCACCCCTGGAAACAGGAACACTGAAGCTTTCTTT; CDR3 protein: CASTPGNRNTEAFF; D gene: .; J gene: TRBJ1-1; clone size: .; CDR3 length: 14; V gene: TRBV5-1
CDR3 DNA: TGCAGTGCTAGGCGGGGGGAGACCCAGTACTTC; CDR3 protein: CSARRGETQYF; D gene: TRBD2; J gene: TRBJ2-5; clone size: .; CDR3 length: 11; V gene: TRBV20-1
CDR3 DNA: TGTGCCAGGAAGGGACAGGGGAACACTGAAGCTTTCTTT; CDR3 protein: CARKGQGNTEAFF; D gene: TRBD1; J gene: TRBJ1-1; clone size: few; CDR3 length: 13; V gene: TRBV2
CDR3 DNA: TGTGCCAGCAGAACCTCAGGGCAGTTCTATAGCAATCAGCCCCAGCATTTT; CDR3 protein: CASRTSGQFYSNQPQHF; D gene: .; J gene: TRBJ1-5; clone size: .; CDR3 length: 17; V gene: TRBV25-1
CDR3 DNA: TGTGCCAGCAGGCTACCCGGACAGTCCTACGAGCAGTACTTC; CDR3 protein: CASRLPGQSYEQYF; D gene: .; J gene: TRBJ2-7; clone size: .; CDR3 length: 14; V gene: TRBV9
CDR3 DNA: TGTGCCAGCAGTGACTCAGAAGGCACTGAAGCTTTCTTT; CDR3 protein: CASSDSEGTEAFF; D gene: .; J gene: TRBJ1-1; clone size: .; CDR3 length: 13; V gene: TRBV6-4
CDR3 DNA: TGTGCCAGCAGCCCATGGGCTAGCGGGCAAGAGACCCAGTACTTC; CDR3 protein: CASSPWASGQETQYF; D gene: TRBD2; J gene: TRBJ2-5; clone size: .; CDR3 length: 15; V gene: TRBV7-3
CDR3 DNA: TGCAGTGCTAGACCCCATAGGAACGCCTCCTACGAGCAGTACTTC; CDR3 protein: CSARPHRNASYEQYF; D gene: .; J gene: TRBJ2-7; clone size: .; CDR3 length: 15; V gene: TRBV20-1
CDR3 DNA: TGTGCCAGCAGGGGGTGGAATGAGCAGTTCTTC; CDR3 protein: CASRGWNEQFF; D gene: .; J gene: TRBJ2-1; clone size: .; CDR3 length: 11; V gene: TRBV7-6
CDR3 DNA: TGCGCCAGCAGCCTCGGGACTCCGTCTCGTCTGTTTTTT; CDR3 protein: CASSLGTPSRLFF; D gene: .; J gene: TRBJ2-2; clone size: .; CDR3 length: 13; V gene: TRBV4-3
CDR3 DNA: TGCGCCAGCAGCCCAGGCCTCTCCGGGACCCAGTACTTC; CDR3 protein: CASSPGLSGTQYF; D gene: .; J gene: TRBJ2-5; clone size: .; CDR3 length: 13; V gene: TRBV13